The 14 T cell receptor beta chains below all came from one sample that was sequenced in a study of CD8+CD57+ T cells in acquired aplastic anemia. Genomic DNA templated the TCR beta VDJ and CDR3 profiling. TCRdb reanalysed the reads using MiXCR and keeps one entry per CDR3 protein. The repertoire consists of around 250,000 distinct CDR3 sequences, with 65% to 90% occurring once and the leading ten covering less than 50%. Patients who underwent sequencing had shown CD8+CD57+ cell expansion by flow cytometry. The sample taken for sequencing was sorted CD4+, CD8+, or CD8+CD57+ T cells (not recorded which) from PBMCs. The receptors here all came from a human donor with aplastic anemia.

With respect to this clonotype: The junction departs from the called germline gene at one end, perhaps through a read error. The chain combines TRBV2 with TRBJ2-2, with TRBD2 as a possible D gene (6 bases). The CDR3 spans 14 residues. CDR1 SNHLY and CDR2 FYNNEI come from the germline V gene. CDR3 sequence: CASSVGGNAGELFF. The DNA for the CDR3 is TGTGCCAGCAGCGTCGGCGGGAACGCCGGGGAGCTGTTTTTT. The full variable domain, rest sourced from reference TRBV2 and TRBJ2-2, is EPEVTQTPSHQVTQMGQEVILRCVPISNHLYFYWYRQILGQKVEFLVSFYNNEISEKSEIFDDQFSVERPDGSNFTLKIRSTKLEDSAMYFCASSVGGNAGELFFGEGSRLTVL.

This clonotype occurred a few times. As DNA, the CDR3 is TGTGCCAGCAGCGTAACAGGAGCTAGCACAGATACGCCCTACGAGCAGTACGTC. Protein product: CASSVTGASTDTPYEQYV. The chain couples TRBV9 to TRBJ2-7, with D perhaps matching TRBD1 or TRBD2 (5 bases each). V dropped 1 base and J dropped 2 bases, with 22 bases sitting between them. The germline CDR1 and CDR2 sequences are SGDLS and YYNGEE. This CDR3 contains 18 residues.

The chain employs TRBV5-5 and TRBJ1-2; D call uncertain. The V and J ends lost 1 base and 3 bases respectively, with 13 bases between them. Germline CDR1 is SGHKS and CDR2 is YYEKEE (reference sequence). The CDR3 is 15 amino acids. CDR3 sequence (DNA): TGTGCCAGCAGCTTGTTAGGCGGCGCCGACTATGGCTACACCTTC. Its translation: CASSLLGGADYGYTF.

This clonotype was seen once. One end of the junction does not line up with germline, which may come from a read error. V is TRBV7-4 and J is TRBJ2-3; D ambiguous. The germline gives CDR1 SGHVT, CDR2 SQSDAQ. This CDR3 has 12 residues. The CDR3 nucleotides read TGTGCCAGCAGCGTAGGGTCAGATACTGAGTATTTC. Translated: CASSVGSDTEYF.

With respect to this clonotype: The junction and the germline gene differ at one end; a read error may be behind it. The chain couples TRBV7-8 to TRBJ2-3; D is uncertain. CDR1 is SGHVS, CDR2 FQNEAQ, per germline. This CDR3 has 14 amino acids. CDR3 residues: CASSLAGPDDTQFF. For the CDR3, the DNA is TGTGCCAGCAGCTTAGCAGGCCCAGATGATACGCAGTTTTTT.

This clonotype was found once. At one end the junction does not follow the germline gene, possibly because of a read error. CDR3 sequence (DNA): TGTGCCAGCTCCTTTGGACTTATTCCCACTAGCAGTACTTTT. As protein: CASSFGLIPTSSTF. This chain connects TRBV7-6 to TRBJ2-3; TRBD2 is a possible D gene (6 bases). Germline V gene sequence: CDR1 SGHVS, CDR2 FNYEAQ. The CDR3 has 14 residues.

The V and J genes are TRBV15 and TRBJ1-1, with a weak D call TRBD1 (5 bases). The CDR3 contains 19 residues. CDR1 and CDR2 (germline): LNHNV, YYDKDF (reference sequence). V lost 1 base to trimming and J lost 5 bases, with 26 bases between them. The CDR3 bases are TGTGCCACCAGCAGAGGGGACGATCCGAACACAGTTTCGAGGACTGAAGCTTTCTTT. Amino acid sequence: CATSRGDDPNTVSRTEAFF.

The rearrangement joins TRBV15 to TRBJ1-5, with TRBD1 identical over 8 bases. V gave up 1 base and J gave up 4 bases; unmatched junction bases: 0. The CDR3 is 14 residues long. Germline V gene data show CDR1 as LNHNV and CDR2 as YYDKDF (reference sequence). CDR3 DNA: TGTGCCACCAGCAGAGGACAGGGGAATCAGCCCCAGCATTTT. As protein: CATSRGQGNQPQHF.

V is TRBV7-2 and J is TRBJ1-2; 7 bases align to TRBD1. This CDR3 has 19 residues. CDR1 is SGHTA and CDR2 is FQGNSA in the germline V gene. V shed 6 bases and J 0 bases; nucleotides not matched to a gene: 19. CDR3 DNA: TGTGCCAGCAGTCAAGATGACAGGGTGCGGGCTTTATCTAACTATGGCTACACCTTC. Amino acids: CASSQDDRVRALSNYGYTF.

About this clonotype itself: An end of the junction differs from the germline gene, which may be a read error. J is TRBJ2-1 and V is TRBV7-2; maybe TRBD2 (5 bases). This CDR3 comprises 15 residues. Germline assignment: CDR1 SGHTA and CDR2 FQGNSA. The CDR3, as DNA: TGTGCCAGCAGCATGGCAAGCGGCGCCTACTATGAGCACTTCTTC. This sequence encodes CASSMASGAYYEHFF.

As for this clonotype: A junction boundary mismatches the germline segment, possibly from a read error. The gene calls are TRBV24-1 and TRBJ1-1, with TRBD1 as a possible D gene (6 bases). The V gene's germline CDR1 is KGHDR and CDR2 SFDVKD. There are 12 residues in the CDR3. CDR3 protein: CATSDLTGRTFF. The CDR3 DNA sequence: TGTGCTACCAGTGATTTGACAGGTAGAACTTTCTTT.

Note on this clonotype: One end of the junction varies from germline; a read error may be responsible. V gene TRBV7-8 combines with J gene TRBJ2-3; D ambiguous. The CDR3 loop spans 12 amino acids. Germline assignment: CDR1 SGHVS and CDR2 FQNEAQ. This CDR3 is CASSFGSDTPAF. The CDR3 coding sequence is TGTGCCAGCAGCTTTGGTTCAGATACGCCAGCCTTT.

Comments on this clonotype: One junction end does not reproduce the germline sequence, and a read error may be involved. The rearrangement links TRBV15 to TRBJ1-5; D is undetermined. Germline-derived CDR1 and CDR2 are LNHNV and YYDKDF (reference sequence). This CDR3 contains 14 residues. CDR3 amino acids: CASSLKGQNQPQHF. CDR3 DNA: TGTGCCAGCAGCTTAAAGGGCCAGAATCAGCCCCAGCATTTT.

The rearrangement uses TRBV7-8 and TRBJ1-5; D is unclear. This CDR3 has 14 amino acids. The V gene lost 9 bases and the J gene lost 11 bases, with 23 bases spanning the gap. Germline V gene lookup returns CDR1 SGHVS and CDR2 FQNEAQ. In DNA form, the CDR3 reads TGTGCCAGTAGCCTAGCCGGACCTCCTATGACCCAGCATTTT. It specifies CASSLAGPPMTQHF.